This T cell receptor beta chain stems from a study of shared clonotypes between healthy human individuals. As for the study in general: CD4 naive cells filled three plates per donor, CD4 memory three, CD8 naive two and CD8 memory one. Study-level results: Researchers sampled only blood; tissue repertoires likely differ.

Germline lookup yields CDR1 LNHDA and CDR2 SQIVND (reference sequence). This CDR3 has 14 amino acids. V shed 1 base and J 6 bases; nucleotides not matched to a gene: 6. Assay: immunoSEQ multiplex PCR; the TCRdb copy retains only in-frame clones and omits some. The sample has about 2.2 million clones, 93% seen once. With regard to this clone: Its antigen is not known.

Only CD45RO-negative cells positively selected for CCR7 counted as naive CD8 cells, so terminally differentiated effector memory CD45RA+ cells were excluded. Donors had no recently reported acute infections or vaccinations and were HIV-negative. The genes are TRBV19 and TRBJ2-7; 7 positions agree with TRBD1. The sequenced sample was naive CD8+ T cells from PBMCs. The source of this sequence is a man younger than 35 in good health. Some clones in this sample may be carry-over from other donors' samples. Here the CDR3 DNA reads TGTGCCAGTAGTATAGGGCAGGGGGACGCCGAGCAGTACTTC. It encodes CASSIGQGDAEQYF.